Presented here are 15 T cell receptor beta chains from one specimen sequenced in a study of identifying expanded T cells in peripheral blood. Sequencing was performed with immunoSEQ multiplex PCR; in TCRdb, only in-frame clones are kept and a portion is missing. The sample shows under 150,000 clones, around 88% of them seen only once. The specimen sequenced was blood. These receptors all stem from a person aged 18 to 69 in good health.

This chain connects TRBV19 to TRBJ1-2; no definite D call. The CDR3 runs 13 residues. Germline CDR1 reads LNHDA; CDR2 reads SQIVND (reference sequence). V was trimmed by 3 bases and J by 2 bases, leaving 7 bases between them. The DNA for the CDR3 is TGTGCCAGTAGTATTAACGGGAACTATGGCTACACCTTC. This translates into CASSINGNYGYTF. Using reference TRBV19 and TRBJ1-2 for the parts outside the CDR3, the full variable domain is DGGITQSPKYLFRKEGQNVTLSCEQNLNHDAMYWYRQDPGQGLRLIYYSQIVNDFQKGDIAEGYSVSREKKESFPLTVTSAQKNPTAFYLCASSINGNYGYTFGSGTRLTVV.

V is TRBV4-3 and J is TRBJ2-3; 10 bases match TRBD2. The CDR3 contains 21 residues. V gave up 0 bases and J gave up 10 bases; unmatched junction bases: 25. Germline V gene lookup returns CDR1 LGHNA and CDR2 YSLEER. The CDR3 spells CASSQDLIGLAGVLPIRAQYF. CDR3 bases: TGCGCCAGCAGCCAAGATCTAATAGGGCTAGCGGGGGTCCTTCCCATACGCGCGCAGTATTTT.

This clone was found once. V is TRBV6-5 and J is TRBJ2-1; 12 bases line up with TRBD2. V shed 6 bases and J 10 bases; nucleotides not matched to a gene: 7. The germline V gene encodes CDR1 MNHEY and CDR2 SVGAGI. This CDR3 is built from 14 residues. The DNA for the CDR3 is TGTGCCAGCAGCCCTACTAGCGGGAGGAGAGAGCAGTTCTTC. It yields the protein CASSPTSGRREQFF.

This chain links TRBV6-5 with TRBJ2-7; no clear D gene. The V gene lost 8 bases and the J gene lost 3 bases, with 17 bases spanning the gap. The CDR3 has 14 amino acids. Looked up from germline, CDR1 is MNHEY and CDR2 is SVGAGI. Here the CDR3 DNA reads TGTGCCAGCGGAGTAGGACCCCATGACTACGAGCAGTACTTC. This translates into CASGVGPHDYEQYF.

The V and J genes are TRBV7-6 and TRBJ2-5; 12 bases fit TRBD2. The CDR3 covers 16 residues. CDR1 is SGHVS, CDR2 FNYEAQ, per germline. J gave up 4 bases and V 5 bases, and 8 bases lay outside the gene matches. In nucleotides, the CDR3 is TGTGCCAGCAGCCCACTAGCGGGAGGCCGACCAGAGACCCAGTACTTC. Its translation is CASSPLAGGRPETQYF.

This chain connects TRBV5-1 to TRBJ2-7, with unresolved D. The V gene's germline CDR1 is SGHRS and CDR2 YFSETQ. CDR3 length: 13 amino acids. V lost 0 bases and J 3 bases, leaving 7 bases between the germline ends. CDR3: CASSLDTDYEQYF. The DNA of the CDR3 is TGCGCCAGCAGCTTGGATACAGACTACGAGCAGTACTTC.

This sequence joins TRBV6-5 and TRBJ2-4; TRBD2 aligns across 9 bases. The CDR3 loop spans 14 amino acids. The germline V gene encodes CDR1 MNHEY and CDR2 SVGAGI. J lost 7 bases, V lost 4 bases, and 5 bases had no gene match. The CDR3: CASSFGTSNNIQYF. Written as DNA, the CDR3 is TGTGCCAGCAGTTTTGGGACTAGCAACAACATTCAGTACTTC.

V is TRBV5-1 and J is TRBJ2-5; TRBD2 might be the D (7 bases). The CDR3 consists of 13 residues. Looked up from germline, CDR1 is SGHRS and CDR2 is YFSETQ. V lost 3 bases and J 5 bases, leaving 11 bases between the germline ends. CDR3 nucleotide sequence: TGCGCCAGCAGCTCCGGGGGGCCTGAGACCCAGTACTTC. Translation gives CASSSGGPETQYF.

V usage is TRBV29-1 and J usage is TRBJ2-7; 7 nucleotides agree with TRBD1. The germline gives CDR1 SQVTM, CDR2 ANQGSEA. The junction had 4 bases not matched to a gene; V was cut back by 6 bases and J by 2 bases. The CDR3 extends over 12 amino acids. CDR3 amino acids: CSVWTGTYEQYF. The CDR3 coding sequence is TGCAGCGTGTGGACAGGCACCTACGAGCAGTACTTC.

V usage is TRBV11-3 and J usage is TRBJ2-5; D unclear. CDR1 SGHNT and CDR2 YENEEA come from the germline V gene. V was shortened by 2 bases and J by 1 base, with 5 bases between the two germline ends. The CDR3 totals 13 residues. The CDR3 bases are TGTGCCAGCAGCTTAAACAGCCAAGAGACCCAGTACTTC. It is translated as CASSLNSQETQYF. The whole variable domain, filled in from reference TRBV11-3 and TRBJ2-5, reads EAGVVQSPRYKIIEKKQPVAFWCNPISGHNTLYWYLQNLGQGPELLIRYENEEAVDDSQLPKDRFSAERLKGVDSTLKIQPAELGDSAVYLCASSLNSQETQYFGPGTRLLVL.

The CDR3 protein is CAILASGITETQYF. The CDR3 DNA reads as TGTGCCATCCTCGCTAGCGGGATCACAGAGACCCAGTACTTC. The chain uses TRBV28 and TRBJ2-5, with 9 bases that match TRBD2. The length of the CDR3 is 14 residues. Trimming removed 10 bases from V and 4 bases from J; junction bases left unmatched: 10. CDR1 is MDHEN and CDR2 is SYDVKM in the germline V gene. The entire variable domain, with the rest obtained from reference TRBV28 and TRBJ2-5, is as follows: DVKVTQSSRYLVKRTGEKVFLECVQDMDHENMFWYRQDPGLGLRLIYFSYDVKMKEKGDIPEGYSVSREKKERFSLILESASTNQTSMYLCAILASGITETQYFGPGTRLLVL.

This chain links TRBV6-1 with TRBJ1-5; 8 bases agree with TRBD1. The CDR3 length is 17 residues. V was pared by 1 base and J by 3 bases, with 8 bases of the junction left unmatched. CDR1 is MNHNS, CDR2 SASEGT, per germline. CDR3 sequence reads: CASSEVPQGVSNQPQHF. DNA for the CDR3: TGTGCCAGCAGTGAAGTACCACAGGGGGTGTCCAATCAGCCCCAGCATTTT.

The rearrangement links TRBV19 to TRBJ1-5; 8 bases map to TRBD1. The CDR3 totals 14 residues. The V and J ends lost 4 bases and 7 bases, in that order; junction bases with no gene match: 6. Germline V gives CDR1 LNHDA, CDR2 SQIVND (reference sequence). The CDR3 DNA reads as TGTGCCAGTAGTACGAGTAACAGGGGGCAGCCCCAGCATTTT. Amino acid sequence: CASSTSNRGQPQHF.

This clone was seen a single time. This chain connects TRBV18 to TRBJ1-5; D perhaps matches TRBD1 (5 bases). Trimming removed 10 bases from V and 4 bases from J, with 14 bases in between. The germline gives CDR1 KGHSH, CDR2 LQKENI. The CDR3 is 13 amino acids. The DNA for the CDR3 is TGTGCCACCGCAGGGACGGGAAATCAGCCCCAGCATTTT. It codes for CATAGTGNQPQHF.

The rearrangement joins TRBV4-1 to TRBJ1-3; D call uncertain. Trimming stripped 0 bases from V and 0 bases from J, with 6 bases between. Germline CDR1 is MGHRA and CDR2 is YSYEKL. The CDR3 is 15 residues long. CDR3 in DNA: TGCGCCAGCAGCCAAGATGTCACCTCTGGAAACACCATATATTTT. Its protein is CASSQDVTSGNTIYF.